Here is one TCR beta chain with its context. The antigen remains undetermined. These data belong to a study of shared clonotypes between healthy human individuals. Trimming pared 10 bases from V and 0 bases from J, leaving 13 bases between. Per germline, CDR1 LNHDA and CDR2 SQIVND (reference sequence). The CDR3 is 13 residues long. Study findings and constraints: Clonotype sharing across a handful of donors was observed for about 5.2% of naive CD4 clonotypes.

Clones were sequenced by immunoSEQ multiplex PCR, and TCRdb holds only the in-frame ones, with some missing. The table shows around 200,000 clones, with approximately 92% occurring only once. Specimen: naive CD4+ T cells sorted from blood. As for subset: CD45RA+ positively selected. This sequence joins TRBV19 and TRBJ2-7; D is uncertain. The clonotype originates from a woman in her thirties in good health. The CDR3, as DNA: TGTGCCACCCGAGGCCGGAGCTCCTACGAGCAGTACTTC. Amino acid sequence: CATRGRSSYEQYF.